This TCR beta chain was sequenced for a study of naive and memory T cell subsets. Broader study findings: Gini index rose across naive, CM, EM and EMRA in CD4 and CD8.

This CDR3 region has 12 residues. V was trimmed by 7 bases and J by 2 bases, leaving 8 bases between them. Both TRBC1 and TRBC2 were covered by a beta constant-region primer of two equimolar oligonucleotides. Four rounds of PCR amplified the ligated cDNA using nested alpha and beta constant-region primers plus SP2. Using its own MiXCR run on the UMI-ligation and nested PCR reads, TCRdb lists one record per CDR3 protein. Of about 85,000 distinct CDR3 sequences listed, 13% are singletons. This clonotype occurred many times. Its cognate antigen is unknown. Sample: central memory CD4+ T cells from blood. The TCR originated in a human donor in good health. V usage is TRBV12-3 or TRBV12-4 and J usage is TRBJ2-5; D unclear. The CDR3 bases are TGTGCCAGCAAGGGTTCGCAAGAGACCCAGTACTTC. Translating gives CASKGSQETQYF.